The 5 T cell receptor beta chains below come from one sample, sequenced in a study of blood T cell repertoires in COVID-19. Repertoires were generated with immunoSEQ multiplex PCR, while TCRdb's copy carries only in-frame clones and drops some. The data show tens of thousands of clones, about 90% seen once. The sample consisted of peripheral blood. Receptors were obtained from a man aged 50-59 years with COVID-19, enrolled during active disease.

The rearrangement uses TRBV30 and TRBJ2-7; perhaps TRBD1 as D (7 bases). Germline lookup yields CDR1 GTSNPN and CDR2 SVGIG (reference sequence). With 4 bases removed from V and 4 bases from J, the gap between germline ends came to 14 bases. The CDR3 contains 13 residues. CDR3 coding DNA: TGTGCCTGGACGGCCAGGGGGAGGTACGAGCAGTACTTC. This sequence encodes CAWTARGRYEQYF. The entire variable domain, with the rest obtained from reference TRBV30 and TRBJ2-7, is as follows: SQTIHQWPATLVQPVGSPLSLECTVEGTSNPNLYWYRQAAGRGLQLLFYSVGIGQISSEVPQNLSASRPQDRQFILSSKKLLLSDSGFYLCAWTARGRYEQYFGPGTRLTVT.

The J gene is TRBJ1-4, the V gene TRBV3-1 (or the pseudogene TRBV3-2); 7 positions agree with TRBD1. Germline CDR1 is LGHDT and CDR2 is YNNKEL (reference sequence). The CDR3 length is 15 residues. V gave up 3 bases and J gave up 3 bases; unmatched junction bases: 4. CDR3 region: CASSQNRGANEKLFF. The CDR3 DNA reads TGTGCCAGCAGCCAGAACAGGGGTGCTAATGAAAAACTGTTTTTT.

This rearrangement joins TRBV29-1 to TRBJ1-6, with a weak D call TRBD1 (5 bases). The CDR3 has 15 amino acids. The V gene's germline CDR1 is SQVTM and CDR2 ANQGSEA. The ends were cut back, 5 bases at V and 8 bases at J, with 19 bases in the middle. CDR3 DNA sequence: TGCAGCGTTCGATGGGGCCAATCAAGGGATTCACCCCTCCACTTT. Translated: CSVRWGQSRDSPLHF.

The chain employs TRBV7-2 and TRBJ2-5, with D perhaps TRBD2 (5 bases). This CDR3 has 17 amino acids. Germline V gene data show CDR1 as SGHTA and CDR2 as FQGNSA. V gave up 1 base and J gave up 2 bases, with 17 bases separating them. CDR3 bases: TGTGCCAGCAGCTTAGTCTGGTCGCGGGCCCCGCAAGAGACCCAGTACTTC. Translated, it gives CASSLVWSRAPQETQYF.

The J gene is TRBJ1-5, the V gene TRBV19; 8 bases align to TRBD1. The CDR3 has 18 residues. CDR1 LNHDA and CDR2 SQIVND come from the germline V gene (reference sequence). V was pared by 3 bases and J by 3 bases, with 13 bases of the junction left unmatched. This CDR3 reads CASSIGQGAPADNQPQHF. In nucleotides, the CDR3 is TGTGCCAGTAGTATCGGGCAGGGGGCACCTGCCGACAATCAGCCCCAGCATTTT.